The clone carrying this T cell receptor beta chain was seen repeatedly, ten times or more. Antigen specificity is unknown. Germline CDR1 SGHDT, CDR2 YYEEEE. Deletions cut 2 bases from V and 0 bases from J, with 8 bases between. The CDR3 totals 14 residues. This record belongs to a study of spatial heterogeneity in lung cancer. TCRdb re-analysed the 5' RACE reads in MiXCR, keeping a single row per CDR3 protein. Here the sample spans 70,000 to 90,000 distinct CDR3 sequences, about an eighth being singletons. Findings and limits, study-wide: More often at tumor resection than at routine follow-up, ubiquitous expanded tumor TCRs were detected in the blood.

As for time point: sample taken at primary tumor resection. Researchers sequenced whole RNA taken from tumor, nontumor lung or frozen PBMC without sorting. The donors were 72 patients with non-small cell lung cancer that was early-stage and untreated. The V and J genes are TRBV5-6 and TRBJ1-1; D not resolved. This clonotype originated in a male donor with early-stage non-small cell lung cancer. Sequences were derived from PBMCs, sampled at surgery. This chain's CDR3 is CASSFTRLNTEAFF. For the CDR3, the DNA is TGTGCCAGCAGCTTTACAAGACTGAACACTGAAGCTTTCTTT.